These T cell receptor beta chains were read from a single sample in a study of blood T cell repertoires in COVID-19. Generated by immunoSEQ multiplex PCR, the TCRdb table keeps only in-frame clones and is missing some. The sample shows approximately 190,000 clones, 88% of them seen only once. The sample taken for sequencing was peripheral blood. These receptors were collected from a woman aged 40 to 50 who had recovered from COVID-19. Both conserved end residues are part of each CDR3. D genes are given only for firm matches. Rows give clone size only sometimes, using once, few, many, or a class for an expanded clone.

clone_size,v_call,j_call,d_call,cdr3_aa,cdr3_nt
-,TRBV28,TRBJ2-1,TRBD2,CASSHLGTTNEQFF,TGTGCCAGCAGTCACCTCGGGACTACCAATGAGCAGTTCTTC
-,TRBV10-3,TRBJ1-4,-,CAISDSEIGVANEKLFF,TGTGCCATCAGTGATTCTGAGATCGGGGTGGCTAATGAAAAACTGTTTTTT
-,TRBV11-2,TRBJ2-2,-,CASSLSGVETGELFF,TGTGCCAGCAGCTTATCGGGGGTCGAGACCGGGGAGCTGTTTTTT
-,TRBV28,TRBJ2-7,TRBD1,CASRGVGTGLHEQYF,TGTGCCAGCAGAGGGGTGGGGACAGGGCTCCACGAGCAGTACTTC
-,TRBV2,TRBJ1-4,-,CASSEIGAREKLFF,TGTGCCAGCAGTGAAATAGGGGCTAGGGAAAAACTGTTTTTT
-,TRBV5-1,TRBJ1-1,-,CASSLLGGDTEAFF,TGCGCCAGCAGCCTCCTCGGCGGGGACACTGAAGCTTTCTTT
-,TRBV6-2/TRBV6-3,TRBJ1-2,-,CASSKSRGDYGYTF,TGTGCCAGCAGTAAGAGCAGGGGAGACTATGGCTACACCTTC
-,TRBV18,TRBJ2-1,-,CASSPPLERVNEQFF,TGTGCCAGCTCACCACCGCTTGAGCGTGTCAATGAGCAGTTCTTC
-,TRBV19,TRBJ2-5,TRBD2,CASSIRTSGETQYF,TGTGCCAGTAGTATCCGGACTAGCGGAGAGACCCAGTACTTC
-,TRBV6-2/TRBV6-3,TRBJ2-7,TRBD2,CASSYSIGSELAGERYEQYF,TGTGCCAGCAGTTACTCGATCGGGTCAGAACTAGCGGGAGAAAGGTACGAGCAGTACTTC
-,TRBV7-9,TRBJ2-7,-,CASSLALQAPKHF,TGTGCCAGCAGCTTAGCGCTACAGGCGCCTAAGCACTTC
-,TRBV5-3,TRBJ1-1,TRBD1,CAREGSTDRKTEAFF,TGTGCCAGAGAGGGTAGTACGGACAGGAAAACTGAAGCTTTCTTT
-,TRBV27,TRBJ2-3,-,CASSPLSRGSTDTQYF,TGTGCCAGCAGCCCCCTTTCGCGGGGTAGCACAGATACGCAGTATTTT
-,TRBV28,TRBJ1-5,TRBD1,CASSLLGGRGDQPQHF,TGTGCCAGCAGTTTATTAGGGGGCAGGGGCGATCAGCCCCAGCATTTT
few,TRBV5-1,TRBJ2-7,TRBD2,CASSSGLARAYEQYF,TGCGCCAGCAGCTCCGGACTAGCGAGAGCCTACGAGCAGTACTTC
-,TRBV5-4,TRBJ2-3,-,CASSLGIASPDTQYF,TGTGCCAGCAGCTTGGGTATAGCATCCCCAGATACGCAGTATTTT
-,TRBV14,TRBJ2-2,-,CASSLNRQPTGELFF,TGTGCCAGCAGCCTTAACAGACAGCCCACCGGGGAGCTGTTTTTT
-,TRBV5-4,TRBJ1-2,-,CASSPTGQSNYGYTF,TGTGCCAGCAGCCCGACGGGACAAAGCAACTATGGCTACACCTTC
-,TRBV7-2,TRBJ2-2,TRBD2,CASSPTSGRAYTGELFF,TGTGCCAGCAGCCCAACTAGCGGGAGGGCCTACACCGGGGAGCTGTTTTTT
-,TRBV18,TRBJ2-1,TRBD2,CASSQQDPGLAGGNEQFF,TGTGCCAGCTCCCAACAGGACCCGGGACTAGCGGGAGGGAATGAGCAGTTCTTC
-,TRBV23-1,TRBJ1-2,-,CASTPGSSFNYGYTF,TGCGCCAGCACCCCTGGGAGTTCCTTTAACTATGGCTACACCTTC
-,TRBV7-3,TRBJ2-1,TRBD2,CASSLTGLAGGNEQFF,TGTGCCAGCAGCTTAACGGGACTAGCGGGGGGCAATGAGCAGTTCTTC
-,TRBV9,TRBJ2-7,-,CASSVSALISYEQYF,TGTGCCAGCAGCGTATCCGCGCTTATATCCTACGAGCAGTACTTC
-,TRBV27,TRBJ2-1,-,CASSLTPTLNEQFF,TGTGCCAGCAGTTTGACTCCAACCTTAAATGAGCAGTTCTTC
-,TRBV5-4,TRBJ1-3,-,CASSLRGNRNTIYF,TGTGCCAGCAGCTTGAGGGGGAATCGGAACACCATATATTTT
-,TRBV5-4,TRBJ2-1,-,CASSPTGSSYNEQFF,TGTGCCAGCAGCCCAACAGGGAGCTCCTACAATGAGCAGTTCTTC
-,TRBV30,TRBJ2-7,-,CAWSLVADLGGGYEQYF,TGTGCCTGGAGTTTGGTAGCCGACCTAGGTGGTGGGTACGAGCAGTACTTC